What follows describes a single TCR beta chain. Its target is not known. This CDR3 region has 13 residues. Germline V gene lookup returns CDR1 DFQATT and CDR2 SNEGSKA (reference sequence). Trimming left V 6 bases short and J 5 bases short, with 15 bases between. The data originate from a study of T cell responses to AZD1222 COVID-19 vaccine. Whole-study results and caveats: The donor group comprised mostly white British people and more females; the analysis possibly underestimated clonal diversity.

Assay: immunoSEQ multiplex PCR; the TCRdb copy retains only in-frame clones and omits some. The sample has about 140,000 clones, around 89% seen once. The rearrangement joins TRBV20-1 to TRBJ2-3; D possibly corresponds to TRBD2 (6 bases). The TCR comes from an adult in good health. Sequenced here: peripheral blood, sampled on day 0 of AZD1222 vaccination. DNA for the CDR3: TGCAGTGCCAGTACGGCGGGAAAAGATACGCAGTATTTT. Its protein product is CSASTAGKDTQYF.